This T cell receptor (beta chain) was obtained from a study of shared clonotypes between healthy human individuals. Findings of the study overall: Sharing of clonotypes among donors was expected to vary with sequencing depth. Relative to memory subsets, naive subsets generally showed larger estimated richness.

On this clone itself: The antigen is undetermined.

Germline CDR1 and CDR2: SGDLS and YYNGEE. The CDR3 covers 15 residues. V was pared by 4 bases and J by 4 bases, with 7 bases of the junction left unmatched. Authors' methods: Filtering differed since immunoSEQ provided only junctions, with no quality scores. This table comes from immunoSEQ multiplex PCR, and its TCRdb copy is limited to in-frame clones, with some not included. V, J and clone size are taken as reported in that table, and D and trimming were inferred from the DNA itself. The sample shows millions of clones, approximately 92% of them seen only once. The chain joins TRBV9 to TRBJ2-1, with 8 bases lining up with TRBD2. Sequences were obtained from naive CD4+ T cells sorted from blood. Subset described: CD45RA+ positively selected. The clonotype was recovered from a young man in good health. The CDR3 bases are TGTGCCAGCAGCTCAGGGGCGGGGGGATACAATGAGCAGTTCTTC. It encodes CASSSGAGGYNEQFF.